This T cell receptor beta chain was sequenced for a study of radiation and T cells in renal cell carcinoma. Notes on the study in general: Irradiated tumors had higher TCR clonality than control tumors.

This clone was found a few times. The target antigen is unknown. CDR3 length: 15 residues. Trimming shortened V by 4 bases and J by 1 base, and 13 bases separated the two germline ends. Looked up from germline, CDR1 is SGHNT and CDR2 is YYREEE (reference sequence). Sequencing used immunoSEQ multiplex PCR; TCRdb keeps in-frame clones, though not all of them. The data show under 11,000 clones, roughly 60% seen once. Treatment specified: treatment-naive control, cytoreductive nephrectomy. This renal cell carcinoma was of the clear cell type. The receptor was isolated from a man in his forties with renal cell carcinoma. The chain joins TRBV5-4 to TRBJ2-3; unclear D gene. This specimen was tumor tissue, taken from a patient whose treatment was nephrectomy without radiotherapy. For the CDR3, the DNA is TGTGCCAGCAGCCTCGGTTTGTCTGGCACAGATACGCAGTATTTT. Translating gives CASSLGLSGTDTQYF.